This T cell receptor beta chain was obtained from a study of blood T cell repertoires in COVID-19. In the study overall: COVID-19 samples from acute and convalescent phases originated in the United States, Italy and Spain.

Study processing details: Estimation of nucleated cell counts relied on the amplification of reference gene primers. Sequencing used immunoSEQ multiplex PCR; TCRdb keeps in-frame clones, though not all of them. V and J calls and clone size are as listed in that table; D and trimming were resolved from the DNA. The top ten clones hold approximately 2.1% of a sample with about 400,000 clones, around 90% of them seen once. Those enrolled, adults aged 18 to 89 years, came from 20 to 25 US areas. Clinical history as reported by participants underpinned cohort assignment. V lost 8 bases and J 6 bases, leaving 17 bases between the germline ends. Germline CDR1 MRHNA, CDR2 SNTAGT. The CDR3 has 15 amino acids.

The chain combines TRBV6-4 with TRBJ1-6, with a possible D match to TRBD1 (5 bases). The sequence derives from a woman between 35 and 50 years old with acute COVID-19. Sequencing input: PBMCs or T cells enriched from blood (not recorded which). The CDR3 region is CASRAEEGSNSPLHF. CDR3 bases: TGTGCCAGCCGAGCGGAGGAGGGGAGTAATTCACCCCTCCACTTT.